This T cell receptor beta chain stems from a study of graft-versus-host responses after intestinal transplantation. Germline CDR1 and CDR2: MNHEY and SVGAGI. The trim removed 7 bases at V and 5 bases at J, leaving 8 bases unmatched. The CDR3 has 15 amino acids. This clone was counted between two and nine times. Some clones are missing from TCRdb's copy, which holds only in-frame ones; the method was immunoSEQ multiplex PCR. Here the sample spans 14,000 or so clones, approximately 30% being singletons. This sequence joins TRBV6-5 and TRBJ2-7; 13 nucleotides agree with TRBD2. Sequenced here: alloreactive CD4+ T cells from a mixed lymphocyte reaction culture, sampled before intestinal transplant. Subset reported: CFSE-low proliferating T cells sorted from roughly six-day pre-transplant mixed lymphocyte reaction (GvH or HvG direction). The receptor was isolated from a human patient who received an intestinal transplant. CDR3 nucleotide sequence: TGTGCCAGCAAAAGAGGACTAGCGGGAGATAACGAGCAGTACTTC. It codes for CASKRGLAGDNEQYF.